The 7 T cell receptor beta chains in this list originate from one sample, sequenced in a study of T-cell reconstitution after alpha-beta-depleted transplantation in children (dated by TCRdb to about 2016). The method was PCR. TCRdb shows the sequencer as Illumina HiSeq 2500. TCR library preparation used molecular barcoding, with unique molecular identifiers applied to normalize quantification of the TCRbeta repertoire. TCRdb took the public reads, trimmed them with fastp at Q25, ran MiXCR for clone calling and kept in-frame beta chains. Each entry is one CDR3 protein sequence, shown with its most common DNA and genes. The sample yields some 490,000 distinct CDR3 sequences; approximately 12% were counted once. The ten largest clones capture around 5.6% of the sample. Sequenced material: PBMCs from the stem cell graft donor, taken from the stem cell graft. Receptors originate from a human donor who donated a stem cell graft to a child with combined immunodeficiency.

This clonotype was seen more than once but under ten times. The chain carries TRBV27 and TRBJ2-7; D may be TRBD1 or TRBD2 (5 bases each). V was shortened by 5 bases and J by 2 bases, with 13 bases between the two germline ends. Germline values: CDR1 MNHEY, CDR2 SMNVEV (reference sequence). The CDR3 is 14 amino acids. The CDR3 region has the DNA TGTGCCAGCAGTCCCCTAGGGGACCCCTACGAGCAGTACTTC. This gives the protein CASSPLGDPYEQYF.

Only a few counts were recorded for this clonotype. This rearrangement joins TRBV12-3 or TRBV12-4 to TRBJ2-7, with 7 positions matching TRBD1. The ends lost 2 bases at V and 4 bases at J; junction bases unmatched: 14. This CDR3 has 17 amino acids. The CDR3 loop reads CASSLNLGQAGGYEQYF. For the CDR3, the DNA is TGTGCCAGCAGTTTAAATCTTGGGCAGGCAGGGGGATACGAGCAGTACTTC.

This clonotype was recorded a few times. The gene calls are TRBV4-3 and TRBJ2-1, with 8 bases that match TRBD1. CDR1 and CDR2 (germline): LGHNA, YSLEER. The CDR3 runs 16 residues. The J segment lost 4 bases and the V segment lost 5 bases, leaving 10 bases of the junction unmatched. CDR3 in amino acids: CASSSSGTGLYNEQFF. DNA of the CDR3: TGCGCCAGCAGCTCTTCCGGGACAGGCCTATACAATGAGCAGTTCTTC.

This clonotype was seen ten or more times. This sequence joins TRBV29-1 and TRBJ2-5; 12 nucleotides match TRBD2. Germline V gene data show CDR1 as SQVTM and CDR2 as ANQGSEA. The V and J ends lost 0 bases and 5 bases, in that order; junction bases with no gene match: 4. The CDR3 consists of 15 residues. The CDR3 region is CSVEDPSGGVETQYF. The CDR3 nucleotides are TGCAGCGTTGAAGATCCTAGCGGGGGGGTGGAGACCCAGTACTTC.

This clonotype was seen more than once but under ten times. The chain carries TRBV24-1 and TRBJ2-1, with D unclear. CDR1 is KGHDR, CDR2 SFDVKD, per germline. The CDR3 consists of 15 residues. Trimming stripped 2 bases from V and 2 bases from J, with 9 bases between. CDR3 protein: CATSDSPGPYNEQFF. The CDR3 DNA is TGTGCCACCAGTGATTCCCCAGGTCCCTACAATGAGCAGTTCTTC.

The rearrangement links TRBV5-1 to TRBJ2-3; D call uncertain. This CDR3 spans 15 amino acids. Germline loops: CDR1 SGHRS, CDR2 YFSETQ. V was cut by 5 bases and J by 0 bases, with 13 bases left in between. The CDR3 sequence: CASRGPDSSTDTQYF. The CDR3, as DNA: TGCGCCAGCAGGGGTCCGGATTCTAGCACAGATACGCAGTATTTT.

This clonotype was detected only a few times. The rearrangement joins TRBV10-3 to TRBJ1-1, with 7 bases identical to TRBD1. V gave up 6 bases and J gave up 1 base; unmatched junction bases: 8. From germline, CDR1 is ENHRY and CDR2 SYGVKD. This CDR3 comprises 15 residues. CDR3 protein: CAIRDVGQQNTEAFF. In DNA, the CDR3 is TGTGCCATCAGAGATGTGGGACAGCAGAACACTGAAGCTTTCTTT.